The sequence of this T cell receptor (beta chain) was determined in a study of low-dose radiotherapy and immunotherapy resistance in tumors. For the study at large: The schedule for Cohort 2 used 1 Gy per fraction every two weeks, which added up to 13 Gy over 26 weeks.

J was trimmed by 3 bases and V by 5 bases; bases with no gene match: 2. This CDR3 has 15 amino acids. Germline V lookup: CDR1 MNHEY, CDR2 SVGEGT. Both TCRalpha and TCRbeta chains were reverse transcribed with V-gene-specific primers. TCR amplification involved 20 PCR cycles with a constant-region primer and V-primer adapter. TCRdb reprocessed the reads with MiXCR, giving one entry per CDR3 protein. This table holds 70,000 to 90,000 distinct CDR3 sequences, over 15% found once. Documented time point: before trial treatment. Donors were administered nivolumab, ipilimumab, aspirin and low-dose cyclophosphamide, together with low-dose radiotherapy. Enrollment required an advanced solid tumor negative for tumor-infiltrating lymphocytes.

The sample here was PBMCs, taken before treatment. This sequence joins TRBV6-2 or TRBV6-3 and TRBJ2-1; 12 bases map to TRBD2. The receptor was isolated from a male donor with prostate cancer. CDR3 sequence (DNA): TGTGCCAGCAGTGGACTAGCGGGGTTCTACAATGAGCAGTTCTTC. Its protein is CASSGLAGFYNEQFF.